Included here is one T cell receptor beta chain sequence, with context. Its antigen is not known. Between the trimmed V and J ends, which lost 9 bases and 1 base, there was a span of 12 bases. This CDR3 spans 13 amino acids. This specimen belongs to a study of T cell responses to AZD1222 COVID-19 vaccine. Clones were read by immunoSEQ multiplex PCR, and TCRdb kept only the in-frame ones, dropping some. The sample lists 120,000 or so clones, 85% to 90% occurring once. General study findings and limits: Clonal diversity may have been underestimated in mostly white British donors. The study reported that nearly half of spike-specific TCRs target unmutated variant regions. Spike-specific TCR breadth and depth grew following two AZD1222 doses. CD4 TCRs associated with vaccination spanned spike, dominating at 160-218 and 743-854.

This sequence was found in an adult in good health. Sample: peripheral blood, taken on day 0 of AZD1222 vaccination. The chain is built from TRBV12-3 or TRBV12-4 and TRBJ2-5, with D perhaps TRBD2 (5 bases). The CDR3 sequence is CASHQRGQETQYF. CDR3 bases: TGTGCCAGTCATCAACGGGGCCAAGAGACCCAGTACTTC.